The source of this TCR beta chain is a study of shared clonotypes between healthy human individuals. Findings of the study overall: How much donors shared clonotypes was expected to be affected by sequencing depth.

The repertoire was sequenced with immunoSEQ multiplex PCR; TCRdb's copy has only in-frame clones and lacks some. The profile shows 2 million to 2.5 million clones, under 97% of them singletons. A note on this clone: Its specificity is unknown.

Per the germline V gene, CDR1 is SGHDT and CDR2 is YYEEEE. With 5 bases removed from V and 0 bases from J, the gap between germline ends came to 6 bases. This CDR3 is 12 amino acids long. The genes are TRBV5-6 and TRBJ2-7; D possibly corresponds to TRBD1 (5 bases). The sample consisted of naive CD4+ T cells sorted from blood. Subset specified: CD45RA+ positively selected. The origin of this receptor is a man younger than 30 in good health. CDR3 sequence (DNA): TGTGCCAGCAGTACAGGCTCCTACGAGCAGTACTTC. This gives the protein CASSTGSYEQYF.